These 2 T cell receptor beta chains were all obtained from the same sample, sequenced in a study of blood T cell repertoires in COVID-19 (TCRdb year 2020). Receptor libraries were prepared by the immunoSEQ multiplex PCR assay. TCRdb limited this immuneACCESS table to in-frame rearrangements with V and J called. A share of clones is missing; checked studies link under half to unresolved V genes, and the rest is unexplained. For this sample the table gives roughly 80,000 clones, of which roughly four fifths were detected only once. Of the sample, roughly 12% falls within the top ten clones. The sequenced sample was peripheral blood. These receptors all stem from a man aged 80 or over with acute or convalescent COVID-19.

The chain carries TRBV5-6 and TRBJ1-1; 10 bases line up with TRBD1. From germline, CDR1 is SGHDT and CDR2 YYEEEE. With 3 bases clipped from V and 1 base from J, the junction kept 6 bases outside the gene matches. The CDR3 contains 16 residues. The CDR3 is CASSYYGQGGNTEAFF. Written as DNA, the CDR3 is TGTGCCAGCAGCTACTACGGACAGGGGGGGAACACTGAAGCTTTCTTT.

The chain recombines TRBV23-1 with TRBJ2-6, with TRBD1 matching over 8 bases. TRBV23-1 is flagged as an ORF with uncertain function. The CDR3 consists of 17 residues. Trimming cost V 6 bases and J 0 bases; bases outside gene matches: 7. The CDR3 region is CASSRDRSLSGANVLTF. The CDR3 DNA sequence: TGCGCCAGCAGCCGGGACAGGTCCCTCTCTGGGGCCAACGTCCTGACTTTC.